These 12 T cell receptor beta chains were sequenced from one sample in a study of OX40 agonist ivuxolimab in advanced cancers. Repertoires were generated with immunoSEQ multiplex PCR, while TCRdb's copy carries only in-frame clones and drops some. This sample carries around 70,000 clones, less than 90% of them seen once, and the ten largest clones take more than 0.45%. This material consisted of CD4+ or CD8+ T cells sorted from blood, taken in a trial of the OX40 agonist ivuxolimab. All receptors come from an adult with an advanced solid tumor such as melanoma, head and neck, liver or kidney cancer.

This clone was recorded a few times. This chain uses TRBV6-5 with TRBJ1-1; 8 positions agree with TRBD1. The CDR3 contains 14 residues. Germline assignment: CDR1 MNHEY and CDR2 SVGAGI. J gave up 4 bases and V 8 bases, and 9 bases lay outside the gene matches. The DNA for the CDR3 is TGTGCCAGCTCGAACCGGGACAGGTCCACTGAAGCTTTCTTT. Its protein product is CASSNRDRSTEAFF.

J is TRBJ1-6 and V is TRBV6-6; 8 bases map to TRBD1. The junction had 8 bases not matched to a gene; V was cut back by 6 bases and J by 7 bases. The CDR3 consists of 15 residues. Germline CDR1 MNHNY, CDR2 SVGAGI (reference sequence). CDR3 protein: CASSPSDRENSPLHF. The CDR3 nucleotides read TGTGCCAGCAGCCCATCGGACAGGGAAAATTCACCCCTCCACTTT.

The chain links TRBV4-1 to TRBJ2-5; D tentatively reads TRBD1 or TRBD2 (6 bases each). V dropped 1 base and J dropped 5 bases, with 14 bases sitting between them. Germline values: CDR1 MGHRA, CDR2 YSYEKL. The CDR3 is made up of 15 amino acids. CDR3 nucleotide sequence: TGCGCCAGCAGCCAAGTCCCGGGGGCCGGGGAGACCCAGTACTTC. It translates to CASSQVPGAGETQYF.

The chain carries TRBV2 and TRBJ2-4; D unclear. V dropped 7 bases and J dropped 5 bases, with 9 bases sitting between them. This CDR3 region has 12 residues. Germline V CDR1 and CDR2: SNHLY, FYNNEI. The CDR3 loop is CASKNTQNIQYF. The CDR3 coding sequence is TGTGCCAGCAAGAACACGCAAAACATTCAGTACTTC.

J is TRBJ1-1 and V is TRBV2; D gene ambiguous. V was pared by 4 bases and J by 1 base, with 7 bases between. This CDR3 comprises 13 residues. Germline V gene sequence: CDR1 SNHLY, CDR2 FYNNEI. The CDR3, as DNA: TGTGCCAGCAGTGTACGGCAGAACACTGAAGCTTTCTTT. It codes for CASSVRQNTEAFF.

The chain is built from TRBV21-1 and TRBJ2-7; the table's D call TRBD1 went unverified against the DNA. TRBV21-1 is given as a pseudogene. This CDR3 is 13 amino acids long. The CDR3 nucleotides are TGTGCCAGCAGCAAAGCGGGCTACTACGAGCAGTACTTC. The encoded protein is CASSKAGYYEQYF.

V gene TRBV7-9 combines with J gene TRBJ1-1; 7 positions agree with TRBD1. Per germline, CDR1 SEHNR and CDR2 FQNEAQ (reference sequence). CDR3 length: 14 amino acids. V lost 5 bases to trimming and J lost 6 bases; unmatched junction nucleotides: 9. CDR3 sequence: CASSRRGDSPEAFF. CDR3 nucleotide sequence: TGTGCCAGCAGCCGCAGGGGGGATTCGCCTGAAGCTTTCTTT.

For the CDR3, the DNA is TGTGCCAGCAGCCCCGACGTCACTGAAGCTTTCTTT. It translates to CASSPDVTEAFF. This rearrangement joins TRBV7-9 to TRBJ1-1; D unclear. V was clipped by 5 bases and J by 4 bases, with 8 bases between them. The CDR3 has 12 amino acids. Germline lookup yields CDR1 SEHNR and CDR2 FQNEAQ (reference sequence).

The chain joins TRBV27 to TRBJ1-1; D is possibly TRBD1 (5 bases). Germline V CDR1 and CDR2: MNHEY, SMNVEV (reference sequence). This CDR3 has 14 amino acids. Trimming stripped 1 base from V and 4 bases from J, with 10 bases between. The CDR3 DNA is TGTGCCAGCAGTTTATTGGGACGGAGCACTGAAGCTTTCTTT. This codes for CASSLLGRSTEAFF.

This sequence joins TRBV2 and TRBJ2-3; D ambiguous. The CDR3 contains 13 residues. Trimming stripped 4 bases from V and 4 bases from J, with 9 bases between. Looked up from germline, CDR1 is SNHLY and CDR2 is FYNNEI. The CDR3 DNA reads as TGTGCCAGCAGTGGGTGGGTGGCAGATACGCAGTATTTT. It encodes CASSGWVADTQYF.

The genes are TRBV7-9 and TRBJ1-2; perhaps TRBD1 as D (6 bases). The CDR3 has 12 residues. Deletions cut 5 bases from V and 4 bases from J, with 8 bases between. Germline V gene sequence: CDR1 SEHNR, CDR2 FQNEAQ (reference sequence). The CDR3 loop is CASSQDSYGYTF. Written as DNA, the CDR3 is TGTGCCAGCAGCCAGGACAGCTATGGCTACACCTTC.

This clone was found once. An end of the junction does not agree with germline; a read error may underlie this. V and J are TRBV5-1 and TRBJ1-1; 8 nucleotides align to TRBD1. Germline V gene sequence: CDR1 SGHRS, CDR2 YFSETQ. The CDR3 has 15 amino acids. CDR3 in amino acids: CASSPDRAGNTEAFF. CDR3 in DNA: TGTGCCAGCAGCCCGGACAGGGCTGGGAACACTGAAGCTTTCTTT.